This paragraph covers one TCR beta chain sequence. What it binds is not known. Every donor provided one heparinised blood draw, which averaged approximately 100 mL. The germline V gene encodes CDR1 MNHNS and CDR2 SASEGT. CDR3 length: 14 residues. Trimming cost V 3 bases and J 6 bases; bases outside gene matches: 7. The whole isolated RNA underwent reverse transcription, so sequencing captured expressed TCRB transcripts. Sequencing was performed with immunoSEQ multiplex PCR; in TCRdb, only in-frame clones are kept and a portion is missing. Of about 140,000 clones listed, 10% are singletons. The data were obtained in a study of beta chain features in type 1 diabetes. Whole-study findings and limits: For patients, the naive, central memory and Treg TCRB repertoires appeared more alike than for healthy donors. All four CD4+ subsets from Type 1 diabetes patients carried moderately but significantly shorter TCRB CDR3s.

This TCR was recovered from a man aged 18 to 30 in good health. Sequencing used naive CD4+ T cells from blood. V and J are TRBV6-1 and TRBJ2-7; 8 nucleotides match TRBD1. The CDR3 protein is CASSETGVIFEQYF. In DNA form, the CDR3 reads TGTGCCAGCAGTGAGACAGGGGTGATTTTCGAGCAGTACTTC.